The text below deals with one T cell receptor beta chain. Its antigen is still unknown. The sample carries other DNA sequences with the same CDR3. This specimen comes from a study of shared clonotypes between healthy human individuals. The CDR3 runs to 12 residues. The trim removed 8 bases at V and 3 bases at J, leaving 3 bases unmatched. CDR1 is SNHLY, CDR2 FYNNEI, per germline. TCRdb's copy holds only in-frame clones and misses some; the assay was immunoSEQ multiplex PCR. The sample carries over 2 million clones, around 95% recorded once. Partitioning of CD4+ cells yielded a CD45RA+ naive subset and a CD45RA-negative memory subset. Broader study findings: Generally, naive subsets came out with larger estimated richness than memory subsets. Clonotype sharing across donors was expected to vary with sequencing depth. Around 4.7% of naive CD4 clonotypes were shared across a few donors.

This rearrangement joins TRBV2 to TRBJ2-7, with TRBD1 matching 8 bases. The source of this sequence is a man aged 18 to 29 in good health. Sequencing used naive CD4+ T cells sorted from blood. Documented subset: CD45RA+ positively selected. CDR3 nucleotides: TGTGCCAGCCGAGGACAGGGCTACGAGCAGTACTTC. It encodes CASRGQGYEQYF.